This T cell receptor beta chain derives from a study of blood T cells in healthy people across ages. Regarding this clonotype: The target antigen is unknown.

This CDR3 is built from 16 residues. Looked up from germline, CDR1 is SGHTA and CDR2 is FQGNSA. Losses at the gene ends were 5 bases for V and 0 bases for J; bases not matched to a gene: 8. Overall study results and limits: A greater number of naive CD4+ cells and higher diversity distinguished long-lived donors from aged donors.

Alongside a J-beta primer mix, a sample-barcoded 5' primer served in a second PCR lasting roughly 7 to 11 cycles. A template-switch adaptor that had 12 random nucleotides put a tag on each cDNA molecule. TCRdb processed the 5' RACE reads anew with MiXCR; each CDR3 protein has one entry. The sample consists of around 1,600,000 distinct CDR3 sequences, 35% to 45% of them appearing once. Healthy individuals of Caucasian origin from Russia, aged 6 to 90, served as donors. The sample taken for sequencing was blood. The chain joins TRBV7-2 to TRBJ2-3, with 7 bases identical to TRBD2. The source of this sequence is a woman between 18 and 29 years old in good health. The CDR3 reads CASSQRAGVSTDTQYF. DNA for the CDR3: TGTGCCAGCAGCCAAAGGGCGGGGGTTAGCACAGATACGCAGTATTTT.